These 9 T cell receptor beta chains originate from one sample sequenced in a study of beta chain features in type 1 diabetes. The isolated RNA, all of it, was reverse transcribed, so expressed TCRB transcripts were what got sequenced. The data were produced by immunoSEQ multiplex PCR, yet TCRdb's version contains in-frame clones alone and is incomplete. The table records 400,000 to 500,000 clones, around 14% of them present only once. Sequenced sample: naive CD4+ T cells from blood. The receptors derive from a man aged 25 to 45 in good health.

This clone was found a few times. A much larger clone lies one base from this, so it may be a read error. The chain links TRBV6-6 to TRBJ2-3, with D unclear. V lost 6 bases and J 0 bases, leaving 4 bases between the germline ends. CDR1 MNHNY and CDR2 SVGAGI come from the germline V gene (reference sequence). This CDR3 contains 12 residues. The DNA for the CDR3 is TGTGCCAGCAGATCTAGCACAGATACGCAGTATTTT. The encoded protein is CASRSSTDTQYF.

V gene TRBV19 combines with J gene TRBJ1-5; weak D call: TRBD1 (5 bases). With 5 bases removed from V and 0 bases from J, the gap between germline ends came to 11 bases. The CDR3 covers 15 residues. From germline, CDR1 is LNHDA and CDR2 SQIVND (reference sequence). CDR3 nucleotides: TGTGCCAGTAGTGACAGTCGATATAGCAATCAGCCCCAGCATTTT. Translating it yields CASSDSRYSNQPQHF.

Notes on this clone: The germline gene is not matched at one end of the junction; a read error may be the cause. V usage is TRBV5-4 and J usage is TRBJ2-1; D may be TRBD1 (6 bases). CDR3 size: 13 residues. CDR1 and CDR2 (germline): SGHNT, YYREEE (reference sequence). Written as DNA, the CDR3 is TGTGCCAGCAGCTCACAGGGTTACACTGAGCAGTTCTTC. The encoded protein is CASSSQGYTEQFF.

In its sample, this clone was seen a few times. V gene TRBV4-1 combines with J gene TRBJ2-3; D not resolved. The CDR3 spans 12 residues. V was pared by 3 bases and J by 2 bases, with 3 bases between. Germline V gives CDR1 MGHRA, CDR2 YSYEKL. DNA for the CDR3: TGCGCCAGCAGCCACCACACAGATACGCAGTATTTT. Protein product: CASSHHTDTQYF.

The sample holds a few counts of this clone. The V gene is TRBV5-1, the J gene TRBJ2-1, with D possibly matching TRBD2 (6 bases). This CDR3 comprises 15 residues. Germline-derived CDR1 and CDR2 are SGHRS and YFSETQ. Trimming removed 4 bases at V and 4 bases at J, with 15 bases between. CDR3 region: CASSPGSFGYNEQFF. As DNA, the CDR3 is TGCGCCAGCAGCCCCGGGAGTTTCGGGTACAATGAGCAGTTCTTC. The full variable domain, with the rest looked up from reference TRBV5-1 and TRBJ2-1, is KAGVTQTPRYLIKTRGQQVTLSCSPISGHRSVSWYQQTPGQGLQFLFEYFSETQRNKGNFPGRFSGRQFSNSRSEMNVSTLELGDSALYLCASSPGSFGYNEQFFGPGTRLTVL.

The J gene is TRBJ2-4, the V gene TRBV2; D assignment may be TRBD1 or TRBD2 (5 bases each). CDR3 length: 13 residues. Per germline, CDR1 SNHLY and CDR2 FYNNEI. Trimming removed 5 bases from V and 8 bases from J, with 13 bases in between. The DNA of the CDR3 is TGTGCCAGCAGTTCCGGGACCGGGGACATTCAGTACTTC. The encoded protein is CASSSGTGDIQYF.

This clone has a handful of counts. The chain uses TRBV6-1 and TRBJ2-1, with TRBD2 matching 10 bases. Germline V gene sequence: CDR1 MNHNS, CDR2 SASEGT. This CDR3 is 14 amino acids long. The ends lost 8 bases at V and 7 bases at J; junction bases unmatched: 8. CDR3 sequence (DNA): TGTGCCAGCCACCTAGCGGGAGTAACGAATGAGCAGTTCTTC. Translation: CASHLAGVTNEQFF.

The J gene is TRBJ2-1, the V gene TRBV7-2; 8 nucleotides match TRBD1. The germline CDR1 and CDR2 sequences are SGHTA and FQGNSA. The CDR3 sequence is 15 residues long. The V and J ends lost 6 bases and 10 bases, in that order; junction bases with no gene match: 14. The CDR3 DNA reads TGTGCCAGCAGTCAGGACAGGGTGTCTTCTCGGGAGCAGTTCTTC. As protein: CASSQDRVSSREQFF.

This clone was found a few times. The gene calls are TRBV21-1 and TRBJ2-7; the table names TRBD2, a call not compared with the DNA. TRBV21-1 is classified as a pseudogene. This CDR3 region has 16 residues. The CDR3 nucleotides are TGTGCCAGCAGCAAAGATGAGACTCCCCCCTCCTACGAGCAGTACGTC. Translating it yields CASSKDETPPSYEQYV.